The 29 T cell receptor beta chains given below trace back to one sample, sequenced in a study of cytomegalovirus exposure and HLA in healthy donors. The study ran its PCR with 60 Vbeta and 13 Jbeta primers. Only in-frame clones appear in the TCRdb table, and some are missing; sequencing was by immunoSEQ multiplex PCR. The sample includes about 72,000 clones, around 82% of them seen just once. Material for sequencing was PBMCs. The receptor source for this set is a man aged 40-49 years in good health and CMV-seronegative.

The rearrangement links TRBV5-1 to TRBJ2-3; the match to TRBD1 covers 12 bases. From germline, CDR1 is SGHRS and CDR2 YFSETQ. The CDR3 is made up of 15 amino acids. The junction had 3 bases not matched to a gene; V was cut back by 4 bases and J by 3 bases. In DNA, the CDR3 is TGCGCCAGCAGCAGGGACAGGGGGCGTACAGATACGCAGTATTTT. It encodes CASSRDRGRTDTQYF. The variable domain in full, with the rest retrieved from reference TRBV5-1 and TRBJ2-3, is KAGVTQTPRYLIKTRGQQVTLSCSPISGHRSVSWYQQTPGQGLQFLFEYFSETQRNKGNFPGRFSGRQFSNSRSEMNVSTLELGDSALYLCASSRDRGRTDTQYFGPGTRLTVL.

In the case of this clone: An end of the junction differs from the germline gene, which may be a read error. Other DNA sequences in the sample encode the same CDR3. The rearrangement joins TRBV6-6 to TRBJ1-1; 8 bases align to TRBD1. CDR1 is MNHNY, CDR2 SVGAGI, per germline (reference sequence). The CDR3 consists of 16 residues. DNA for the CDR3: TGTGCCAGCAGTTGGGGCAAAAGGACAGGGAACACTGAAGCTTTCTTC. This encodes CASSWGKRTGNTEAFF.

The chain joins TRBV25-1 to TRBJ2-2, with TRBD1 as a possible D gene (6 bases). The V end was cut by 8 bases, the J end by 2 bases, with 9 bases between. Germline values: CDR1 MGHDK, CDR2 SYGVNS. The CDR3 has 13 residues. The CDR3 DNA reads TGTGCCAGCGGGACACCTAACACCGGGGAGCTGTTTTTT. It specifies CASGTPNTGELFF.

The V and J genes are TRBV6-1 and TRBJ1-5, with D perhaps TRBD1 (6 bases). V lost 6 bases, J lost 3 bases, and 12 bases lay in between. Germline V gives CDR1 MNHNS, CDR2 SASEGT. The CDR3 runs 14 residues. CDR3 sequence (DNA): TGTGCCAGCAGCCCTACAGGGACCAATCAGCCCCAGCATTTT. Its translation is CASSPTGTNQPQHF.

V is TRBV27 and J is TRBJ2-3; the D gene is possibly TRBD2 (7 bases). V dropped 3 bases and J dropped 0 bases, with 10 bases sitting between them. Germline lookup yields CDR1 MNHEY and CDR2 SMNVEV (reference sequence). The CDR3 consists of 15 residues. The CDR3: CASSFRGASTDTQYF. For the CDR3, the DNA is TGTGCCAGCAGTTTTCGGGGGGCAAGCACAGATACGCAGTATTTT.

The J gene is TRBJ2-2, the V gene TRBV7-3; TRBD1 might be the D (6 bases). Trimming shortened V by 5 bases and J by 6 bases, and 10 bases separated the two germline ends. Germline CDR1 SGHTA, CDR2 FQGTGA. The CDR3 is 13 residues long. CDR3 in DNA: TGTGCCAGCAGCCTCAGGGGCCCCGGGGAGCTGTTTTTT. Its protein product is CASSLRGPGELFF.

The V call is TRBV2, the J call TRBJ2-5, with 10 positions matching TRBD1. Trimming at V came to 5 bases and at J to 2 bases, leaving 8 bases not matched to a gene. Per the germline V gene, CDR1 is SNHLY and CDR2 is FYNNEI. The CDR3 extends over 16 amino acids. The CDR3 is CASSLPPGQGQETQYF. The CDR3 DNA is TGTGCCAGCAGTCTCCCACCGGGACAGGGGCAAGAGACCCAGTACTTC.

On this clone itself: The junction does not match germline at one end; this may be a read error. The chain carries TRBV5-1 and TRBJ2-7, with 8 bases identical to TRBD1. CDR1 and CDR2 (germline): SGHRS, YFSETQ. The CDR3 covers 15 residues. The chain's CDR3 is CTSRPGQGYVYEQYF. CDR3 in DNA: TGCACCAGCAGACCCGGACAGGGATACGTCTACGAGCAGTACTTC.

This clone was seen a handful of times. The chain combines TRBV15 with TRBJ2-1; TRBD2 agrees at 15 bases. Losses at the gene ends were 5 bases for V and 6 bases for J; bases not matched to a gene: 8. Germline-derived CDR1 and CDR2 are LNHNV and YYDKDF (reference sequence). This CDR3 spans 17 amino acids. As DNA, the CDR3 is TGTGCCACCAGCTCCGGGACTAGCGGGGGGCCAGGCAATGAGCAGTTCTTC. This sequence encodes CATSSGTSGGPGNEQFF.

This rearrangement joins TRBV29-1 to TRBJ2-5; 8 nucleotides match TRBD1. This CDR3 contains 13 residues. CDR1 and CDR2 from the germline V gene are SQVTM and ANQGSEA. The V and J ends lost 6 bases and 1 base, in that order; junction bases with no gene match: 4. CDR3 bases: TGCAGCGTCTCGGGACAGGCCCAAGAGACCCAGTACTTC. Its translation is CSVSGQAQETQYF.

This clone was picked up a small number of times. The chain has TRBV6-6 and TRBJ1-3; 8 bases fit TRBD1. Germline V gene data show CDR1 as MNHNY and CDR2 as SVGAGI (reference sequence). With V trimmed by 8 bases and J by 8 bases, 11 bases remained unmatched. The CDR3 sequence is 14 residues long. The CDR3 loop reads CASARGHQADTIYF. In nucleotides, the CDR3 is TGTGCCAGCGCCAGGGGGCATCAGGCGGACACCATATATTTT.

The J gene is TRBJ2-4, the V gene TRBV2; perhaps TRBD2 as D (6 bases). The CDR3 is 14 residues long. Germline V gene sequence: CDR1 SNHLY, CDR2 FYNNEI. V lost 6 bases, J lost 6 bases, and 15 bases lay in between. The CDR3 DNA sequence: TGTGCCAGCAGAAGGTCCGGGACTCTAAACATTCAGTACTTC. Encoded protein: CASRRSGTLNIQYF.

The chain joins TRBV6-5 to TRBJ1-6; the D gene is possibly TRBD1 (5 bases). The CDR3 contains 15 residues. The V gene's germline CDR1 is MNHEY and CDR2 SVGAGI. V was trimmed by 5 bases and J by 0 bases, leaving 8 bases between them. The CDR3 sequence: CASSNRNSYNSPLHF. The CDR3 coding sequence is TGTGCCAGCAGTAACAGGAACTCCTATAATTCACCCCTCCACTTT.

This clone came up a few times. The chain couples TRBV27 to TRBJ1-2, with 11 bases identical to TRBD1. J was trimmed by 3 bases and V by 6 bases; bases with no gene match: 9. The germline CDR1 and CDR2 sequences are MNHEY and SMNVEV (reference sequence). This CDR3 has 16 amino acids. The CDR3 region is CASRPRTGGAHYGYTF. The CDR3 DNA reads as TGTGCCAGCAGGCCACGGACAGGGGGCGCCCACTATGGCTACACCTTC.

This chain uses TRBV2 with TRBJ2-2; perhaps TRBD2 as D (6 bases). The germline V gene encodes CDR1 SNHLY and CDR2 FYNNEI. The length of the CDR3 is 15 residues. With 1 base removed from V and 13 bases from J, the gap between germline ends came to 19 bases. The chain's CDR3 is CASSEERAGTARLFF. For the CDR3, the DNA is TGTGCCAGCAGTGAAGAGCGGGCCGGCACTGCAAGGCTGTTTTTT.

The chain links TRBV5-5 to TRBJ1-2; D not certain. CDR3 length: 15 amino acids. V lost 0 bases, J lost 4 bases, and 13 bases lay in between. Per the germline V gene, CDR1 is SGHKS and CDR2 is YYEKEE (reference sequence). The CDR3 coding sequence is TGTGCCAGCAGCTTGGCCCCGGGAGCCCTCTATGGCTACACCTTC. The encoded protein is CASSLAPGALYGYTF.

J is TRBJ2-1 and V is TRBV18, with 7 bases aligning to TRBD1. The CDR3 runs to 15 residues. Germline V gene data show CDR1 as KGHSH and CDR2 as LQKENI. V lost 3 bases and J lost 6; bases outside the gene matches: 8. The CDR3: CASSPLTGTGNEQFF. The CDR3 DNA follows: TGTGCCAGCTCACCGTTGACAGGGACCGGCAATGAGCAGTTCTTC.

The genes are TRBV10-3 and TRBJ2-1, with D possibly TRBD2 on 5 matching bases. Germline assignment: CDR1 ENHRY and CDR2 SYGVKD. The V and J ends lost 7 bases and 0 bases respectively, with 7 bases between them. This CDR3 has 13 residues. CDR3 bases: TGTGCCATCACGGGGAGCTCCTACAATGAGCAGTTCTTC. Encoded protein: CAITGSSYNEQFF.

The chain links TRBV6-1 to TRBJ1-5, with a tentative D call TRBD1 (6 bases). Trimming took off 2 bases at V and 2 bases at J, with 13 bases between the two ends. Germline V lookup: CDR1 MNHNS, CDR2 SASEGT. The CDR3 length is 16 residues. For the CDR3, the DNA is TGTGCCAGCAGTGAATCACAGGGACGGGGCAATCAGCCCCAGCATTTT. Amino acid sequence: CASSESQGRGNQPQHF.

The gene calls are TRBV20-1 and TRBJ2-7; possible D gene TRBD1, 5 bases. V was cut by 5 bases and J by 4 bases, with 9 bases left in between. Germline V gene data show CDR1 as DFQATT and CDR2 as SNEGSKA (reference sequence). This CDR3 is 11 amino acids long. The CDR3 DNA sequence: TGCAGTGCTCGCAGGGATTACGAGCAGTACTTC. Protein: CSARRDYEQYF.

The chain uses TRBV29-1 and TRBJ2-2; D perhaps matches TRBD1 (5 bases). Germline CDR1 and CDR2: SQVTM and ANQGSEA. The CDR3 length is 15 residues. The germline V and J ends were trimmed by 1 base and 7 bases, with 16 bases remaining between them. The CDR3 sequence is CSVEVPQRRGGELFF. In DNA, the CDR3 is TGCAGCGTTGAAGTCCCCCAACGAAGGGGCGGGGAGCTGTTTTTT.

This chain links TRBV2 with TRBJ2-3; D gene ambiguous. The CDR3 is made up of 12 amino acids. CDR1 and CDR2 (germline): SNHLY, FYNNEI. The germline V and J ends were trimmed by 4 bases and 2 bases, with 4 bases remaining between them. The CDR3 DNA is TGTGCCAGCAGTGCTTACACAGATACGCAGTATTTT. Residues: CASSAYTDTQYF.

The chain employs TRBV7-2 and TRBJ1-2, with TRBD1 identical over 8 bases. The CDR3 sequence is 15 residues long. The germline gives CDR1 SGHTA, CDR2 FQGNSA. Trimming at V came to 5 bases and at J to 7 bases, leaving 12 bases not matched to a gene. In DNA form, the CDR3 reads TGTGCCAGCAGCCCCTCCATGACAGGGGTGAGTGGCTACACCTTC. Translating gives CASSPSMTGVSGYTF.

This clone was detected once. The chain recombines TRBV19 with TRBJ1-4; 9 positions agree with TRBD1. From germline, CDR1 is LNHDA and CDR2 SQIVND (reference sequence). Germline trimming cut 5 bases from V and 7 bases from J; bases unmatched to any gene: 8. The CDR3 has 15 residues. The CDR3 is CASSLQGAVGEKLFF. CDR3 sequence (DNA): TGTGCCAGTAGTTTACAGGGGGCAGTTGGTGAAAAACTGTTTTTT.

The J gene is TRBJ1-2, the V gene TRBV9; perhaps TRBD1 as D (5 bases). Trimming removed 4 bases at V and 6 bases at J, with 16 bases between. Looked up from germline, CDR1 is SGDLS and CDR2 is YYNGEE. The length of the CDR3 is 14 residues. In DNA form, the CDR3 reads TGTGCCAGCAGCCTAGCCCAGGGAAGGAATGGCTACACCTTC. It codes for CASSLAQGRNGYTF.

To note about this clone: Other DNA sequences in this specimen translate into the identical CDR3. This chain links TRBV2 with TRBJ1-1, with D unresolved. Germline V CDR1 and CDR2: SNHLY, FYNNEI. The length of the CDR3 is 12 residues. The germline V and J ends were trimmed by 1 base and 14 bases, with 14 bases remaining between them. CDR3 coding DNA: TGTGCCAGCAGTGAAGTGGCCCGTTCTGCATTCTTT. It encodes CASSEVARSAFF.

The chain joins TRBV10-3 to TRBJ1-5; no reliable D call. Germline V CDR1 and CDR2: ENHRY, SYGVKD. V was shortened by 3 bases and J by 5 bases, with 5 bases between the two germline ends. This CDR3 is built from 12 residues. The CDR3: CAISERDQPQHF. In DNA form, the CDR3 reads TGTGCCATCAGTGAAAGAGATCAGCCCCAGCATTTT.

As concerns this clone: One junction end does not reproduce the germline sequence, and a read error may be involved. V gene TRBV10-3 combines with J gene TRBJ2-7; tentative D call: TRBD1 (6 bases). The germline CDR1 and CDR2 sequences are ENHRY and SYGVKD. The CDR3 contains 14 residues. The CDR3 sequence is CAISQSQGSFEQYF. The DNA of the CDR3 is TGTGCCATCTCCCAATCCCAGGGGTCCTTCGAGCAGTACTTC.

DNA of the CDR3: TGTGCCAGTAGTATACTACCGGGACAGGGACCCTATGGCTACACCTTC. It encodes CASSILPGQGPYGYTF. This chain uses TRBV19 with TRBJ1-2, with 9 bases matching TRBD1. The CDR3 length is 16 residues. CDR1 is LNHDA, CDR2 SQIVND, per germline (reference sequence). The trim removed 2 bases at V and 4 bases at J, leaving 8 bases unmatched.